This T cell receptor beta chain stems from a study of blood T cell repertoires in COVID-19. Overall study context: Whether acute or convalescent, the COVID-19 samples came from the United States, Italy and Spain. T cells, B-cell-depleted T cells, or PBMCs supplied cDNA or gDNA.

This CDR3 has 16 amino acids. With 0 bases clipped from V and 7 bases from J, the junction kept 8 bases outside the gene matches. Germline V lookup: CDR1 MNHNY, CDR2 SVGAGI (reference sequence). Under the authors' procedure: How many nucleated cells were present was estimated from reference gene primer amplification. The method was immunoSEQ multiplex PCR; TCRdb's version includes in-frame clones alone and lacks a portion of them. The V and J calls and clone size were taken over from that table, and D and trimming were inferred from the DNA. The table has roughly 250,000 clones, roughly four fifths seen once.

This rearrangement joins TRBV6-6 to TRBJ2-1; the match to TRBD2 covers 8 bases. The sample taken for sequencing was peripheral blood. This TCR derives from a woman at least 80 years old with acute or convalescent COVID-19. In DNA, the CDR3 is TGTGCCAGCAGTTACTCGAGCGGGGGCTTGGGGAATGAGCAGTTCTTC. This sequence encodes CASSYSSGGLGNEQFF.